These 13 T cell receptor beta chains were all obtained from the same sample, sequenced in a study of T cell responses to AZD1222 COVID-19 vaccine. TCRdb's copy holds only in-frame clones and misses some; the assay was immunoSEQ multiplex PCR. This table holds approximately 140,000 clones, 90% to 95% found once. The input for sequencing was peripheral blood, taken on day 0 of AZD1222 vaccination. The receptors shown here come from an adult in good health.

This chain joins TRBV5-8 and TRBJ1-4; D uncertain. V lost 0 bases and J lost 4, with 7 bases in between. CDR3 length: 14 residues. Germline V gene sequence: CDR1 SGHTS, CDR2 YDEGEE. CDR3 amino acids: CASSLARFNEKLFF. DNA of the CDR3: TGTGCCAGCAGCTTGGCACGGTTTAATGAAAAACTGTTTTTT.

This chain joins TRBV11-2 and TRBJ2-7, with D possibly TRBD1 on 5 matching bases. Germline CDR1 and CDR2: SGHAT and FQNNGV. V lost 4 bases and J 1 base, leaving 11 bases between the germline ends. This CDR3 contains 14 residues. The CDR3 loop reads CASSSVRQSYEQYV. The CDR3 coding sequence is TGTGCCAGCAGCTCAGTCAGACAGTCCTACGAGCAGTACGTC.

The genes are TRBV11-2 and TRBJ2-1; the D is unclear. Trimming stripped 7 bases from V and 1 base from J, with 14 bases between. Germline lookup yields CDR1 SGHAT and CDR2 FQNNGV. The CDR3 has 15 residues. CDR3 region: CASTLLTASYNEQFF. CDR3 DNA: TGTGCCAGCACCCTATTGACTGCATCCTACAATGAGCAGTTCTTC.

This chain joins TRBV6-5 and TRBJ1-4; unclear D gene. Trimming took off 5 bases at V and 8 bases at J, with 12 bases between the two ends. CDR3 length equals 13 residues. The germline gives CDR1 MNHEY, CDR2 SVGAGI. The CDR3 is CASSTIREEKLFF. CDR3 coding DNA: TGTGCCAGCAGTACGATCAGAGAAGAAAAACTGTTTTTT.

The CDR3 loop reads CASSLASGVPQETQYF. The DNA for the CDR3 is TGTGCCAGCAGCTTGGCCTCAGGGGTTCCTCAAGAGACCCAGTACTTC. The chain recombines TRBV5-4 with TRBJ2-5; possible D gene TRBD1, 6 bases. The CDR3 covers 16 residues. Trimming removed 0 bases at V and 2 bases at J, with 14 bases between. Germline CDR1 is SGHNT and CDR2 is YYREEE (reference sequence).

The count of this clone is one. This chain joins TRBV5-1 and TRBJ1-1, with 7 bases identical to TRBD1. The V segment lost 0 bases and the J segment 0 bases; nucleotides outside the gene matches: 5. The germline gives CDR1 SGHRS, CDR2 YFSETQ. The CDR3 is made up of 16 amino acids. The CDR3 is CASSLGSGGMNTEAFF. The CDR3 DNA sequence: TGCGCCAGCAGCTTGGGTTCAGGGGGTATGAACACTGAAGCTTTCTTT.

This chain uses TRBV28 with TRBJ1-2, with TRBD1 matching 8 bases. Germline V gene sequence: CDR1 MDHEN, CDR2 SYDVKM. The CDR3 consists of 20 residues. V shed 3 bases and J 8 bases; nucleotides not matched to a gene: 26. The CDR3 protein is CASSLGQRRTGSRRVFGYTF. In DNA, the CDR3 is TGTGCCAGCAGTTTGGGGCAGCGCAGGACAGGGAGTAGGAGGGTGTTCGGCTACACCTTC.

This chain's CDR3 is CASSLGSGNTIYF. The CDR3, as DNA: TGTGCCAGCAGCCTAGGTTCCGGAAACACCATATATTTT. The chain uses TRBV7-2 and TRBJ1-3; D remains unclear. CDR1 is SGHTA and CDR2 is FQGNSA in the germline V gene. Trimming left V 5 bases short and J 4 bases short, with 9 bases between. The CDR3 spans 13 residues.

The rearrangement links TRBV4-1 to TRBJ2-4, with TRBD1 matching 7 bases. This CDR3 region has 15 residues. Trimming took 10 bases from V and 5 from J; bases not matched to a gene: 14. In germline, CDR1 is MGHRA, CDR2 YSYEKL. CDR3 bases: TGCGCCATGTACAGGGGAGCTTTTGGGGAAAACATTCAGTACTTC. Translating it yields CAMYRGAFGENIQYF.

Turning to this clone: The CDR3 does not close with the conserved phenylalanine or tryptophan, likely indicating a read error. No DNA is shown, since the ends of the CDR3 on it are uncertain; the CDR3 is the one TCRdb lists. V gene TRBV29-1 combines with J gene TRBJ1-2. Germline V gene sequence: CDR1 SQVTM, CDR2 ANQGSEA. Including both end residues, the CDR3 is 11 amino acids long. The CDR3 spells CSVEDRFQGDY.

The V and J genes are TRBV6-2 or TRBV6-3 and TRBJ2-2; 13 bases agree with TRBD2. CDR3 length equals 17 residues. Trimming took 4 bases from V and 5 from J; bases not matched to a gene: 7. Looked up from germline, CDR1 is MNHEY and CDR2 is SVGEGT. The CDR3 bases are TGTGCCAGCAGTTGGGGACTAGCGGGACGACTTACCGGGGAGCTGTTTTTT. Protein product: CASSWGLAGRLTGELFF.

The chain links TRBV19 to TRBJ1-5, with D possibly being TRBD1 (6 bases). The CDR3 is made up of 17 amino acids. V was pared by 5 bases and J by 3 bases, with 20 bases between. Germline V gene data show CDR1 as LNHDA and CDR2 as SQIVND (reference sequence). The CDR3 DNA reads TGTGCCAGTAGTTCCGAGCTCTCACAGGGATTCAATCAGCCCCAGCATTTT. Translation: CASSSELSQGFNQPQHF.

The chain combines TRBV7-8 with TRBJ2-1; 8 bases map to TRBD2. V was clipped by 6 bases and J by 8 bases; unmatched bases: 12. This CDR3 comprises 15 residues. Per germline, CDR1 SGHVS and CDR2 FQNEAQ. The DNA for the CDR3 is TGTGCCAGCAGTCCGAAGCGGGGGATAGTAGATGAGCAGTTCTTC. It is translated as CASSPKRGIVDEQFF.